The present TCR beta chain was sequenced within a study of molecular identifiers for immune sequencing clone quantification. Naive CD8 T cells underwent sorting with the CD8+CD4-CCR7+CD45RA+ definition. TCRdb re-called the PCR reads through MiXCR, storing one row per CDR3 protein. Among about 630,000 distinct CDR3 sequences listed, around 25% were seen once. This CDR3 spans 12 amino acids. Regarding this clonotype: Its specificity is not known. The junction shows a germline mismatch at one end, possibly a read error.

Broader study findings: Spiked Jurkat TCR RNA equal to one cell could reportedly be picked out among one million naive cells.

The chain carries TRBV5-3 and TRBJ2-1; TRBD2 might be the D (5 bases). TRBV5-3 is an ORF, and what it does is uncertain. Sequencing used naive CD8+ T cells from blood, with Jurkat cell RNA spiked in. Subset meaning: FACS-sorted CD8+CD4-CCR7+CD45RA+ naive T cells. The receptor was isolated from a human donor in good health. Some libraries in this study had Jurkat cell RNA spiked in. Here the CDR3 reads CASSFPPGEQFF. CDR3 bases: TGTGCCAGCAGCTTCCCGCCGGGGGAGCAGTTCTTC.